The subject of this entry is one TCR beta chain. Its matching antigen is unknown. Some clones are missing from TCRdb's copy, which holds only in-frame ones; the method was immunoSEQ multiplex PCR. Of about 69,000 clones listed, roughly 89% are singletons. This record comes from a study of Tregs in tolerant kidney transplant recipients. Overall study findings and caveats: Biological reproducibility was not directly addressed, but technical replication error appeared minimal. The small number of patients limits these findings pending further validation. Tolerant patients' donor-specific Tregs expanded beyond overall Tregs, suggesting antigen-driven growth. Changing PCR primers prevented nucleotide comparison between some patients' samples.

The sequenced sample was CD4+ T cells from blood, obtained before the transplant. The receptor's source is a human donor who received a combined kidney and bone marrow transplant.

CDR3 nucleotide sequence: TGTGCCAGCAGTGATTCGGACAGTCCTAATCAGCCCCAGCATTTT. Translating it yields CASSDSDSPNQPQHF. The chain carries TRBV6-1 and TRBJ1-5, with D possibly TRBD1 on 6 matching bases. CDR3 length: 15 amino acids. Trimming shortened V by 3 bases and J by 4 bases, and 13 bases separated the two germline ends. Per germline, CDR1 MNHNS and CDR2 SASEGT.